This is a list of T cell receptor beta chains from one sample in a study of blood T cell repertoires in COVID-19. Method: immunoSEQ multiplex PCR; TCRdb's copy keeps in-frame clones and lacks some. The sample consists of 250,000 or so clones, approximately 90% of them appearing once. Sequencing input: peripheral blood. The receptors were gathered from a woman between 40 and 55 years old who had recovered from COVID-19. The CDR3 runs from the conserved cysteine through the conserved F or W. Each record gives: J gene, V gene, CDR3 protein.

J: TRBJ1-2; V: TRBV7-9; CDR3: CASSPWATPNYGYTF
J: TRBJ1-1; V: TRBV18; CDR3: CASSTNRGQGGTEAFF
J: TRBJ2-2; V: TRBV6-5; CDR3: CASSRLAELGELFF
J: TRBJ1-1; V: TRBV7-2; CDR3: CASSLPGPTTEAFF
J: TRBJ1-1; V: TRBV4-3; CDR3: CASSQVLGAEAFF
J: TRBJ1-2; V: TRBV7-9; CDR3: CASSLDIRNYGYTF
J: TRBJ1-2; V: TRBV3-1/TRBV3-2; CDR3: CASTPTLQGRGYTF
J: TRBJ2-7; V: TRBV5-1; CDR3: CASSLNRLYEQYF
J: TRBJ2-1; V: TRBV6-2/TRBV6-3; CDR3: CASSYSGGPNEQFF
J: TRBJ2-1; V: TRBV6-2/TRBV6-3; CDR3: CASSPGLAGGPGDEQFF
J: TRBJ1-2; V: TRBV6-2/TRBV6-3; CDR3: CASSRPAADGYTF
J: TRBJ2-7; V: TRBV9; CDR3: CASSQAGASGSYEQYF
J: TRBJ2-6; V: TRBV6-2/TRBV6-3; CDR3: CASSYPLAGGLFGANVLTF
J: TRBJ2-7; V: TRBV5-1; CDR3: CASSWEGRYEQYF
J: TRBJ2-5; V: TRBV9; CDR3: CASSPRGSGREETQYF
J: TRBJ1-2; V: TRBV4-3; CDR3: CASSQGGGAEGGYTF
J: TRBJ2-5; V: TRBV7-9; CDR3: CASSSPLPPGVSQETQYF
J: TRBJ1-3; V: TRBV30; CDR3: CAWSRDSSGNTIYF
J: TRBJ2-5; V: TRBV9; CDR3: CASSPHDGRGETQYF
J: TRBJ1-4; V: TRBV10-3; CDR3: CAISESGTGLGEKLFF
J: TRBJ2-1; V: TRBV6-2/TRBV6-3; CDR3: CASSYSPWGEQFF
J: TRBJ1-3; V: TRBV29-1; CDR3: CSVGRGGGNTIYF
J: TRBJ2-1; V: TRBV12-3/TRBV12-4; CDR3: CASSPLGFEQFF
J: TRBJ1-5; V: TRBV6-2/TRBV6-3; CDR3: CASSPTGPLNQPQHF
J: TRBJ2-1; V: TRBV7-9; CDR3: CASSLGRGGSSTDEQFF
J: TRBJ1-2; V: TRBV5-4; CDR3: CASSLPGDNYGYTF
J: TRBJ2-1; V: TRBV7-9; CDR3: CASSFGRSYNEQFF
J: TRBJ2-1; V: TRBV5-6; CDR3: CASSNSPSSYNEQFF
J: TRBJ2-3; V: TRBV13; CDR3: CASSFSESGTDTQYF
J: TRBJ1-2; V: TRBV11-2; CDR3: CASSPRTANYGYTF
J: TRBJ2-7; V: TRBV15; CDR3: CATSSGGQGAREQYF
J: TRBJ2-6; V: TRBV4-1; CDR3: CASSQFRAGANVLTF
J: TRBJ2-2; V: TRBV9; CDR3: CASSPHGNLGTGELFF
J: TRBJ2-1; V: TRBV30; CDR3: CAWSVGTSGYNEQFF
J: TRBJ2-2; V: TRBV6-2/TRBV6-3; CDR3: CASSLFLAGGGTGELFF
J: TRBJ2-5; V: TRBV4-3; CDR3: CASSQGEGKGETQYF
J: TRBJ2-1; V: TRBV19; CDR3: CASSPDRDRLGNEQFF
J: TRBJ1-4; V: TRBV20-1; CDR3: CSATDPLGAWGKLFF
J: TRBJ1-4; V: TRBV5-5; CDR3: CASSLAGGRTNEKLFF
J: TRBJ1-4; V: TRBV7-8; CDR3: CASSFRGTSGGLGANEKLFF
J: TRBJ2-7; V: TRBV3-1/TRBV3-2; CDR3: CASSGRQDLYEQYF
J: TRBJ1-1; V: TRBV29-1; CDR3: CSATDRVAFF
J: TRBJ2-7; V: TRBV7-2; CDR3: CASSLAAGGGEQYF
J: TRBJ1-2; V: TRBV19; CDR3: CASTQRQALSYGYTF
J: TRBJ1-5; V: TRBV19; CDR3: CASSIVRPSDPQHF
J: TRBJ1-2; V: TRBV5-6; CDR3: CASSLVGQGYGYTF
J: TRBJ1-4; V: TRBV30; CDR3: CAWSVAPFPGATNEKLFF
J: TRBJ2-5; V: TRBV27; CDR3: CASSLALWETQYF
J: TRBJ2-7; V: TRBV19; CDR3: CASRSRQVSYEQYF
J: TRBJ1-1; V: TRBV27; CDR3: CASSLRGGGIRVAFF
J: TRBJ2-7; V: TRBV29-1; CDR3: CSVEDRGYEQYF
J: TRBJ1-2; V: TRBV5-1; CDR3: CASSLLPRDTGSNYGYTF
J: TRBJ2-1; V: TRBV7-6; CDR3: CASSLEVAGGEQFF
J: TRBJ2-1; V: TRBV15; CDR3: CATRGPGLAGGNEQFF
J: TRBJ1-2; V: TRBV30; CDR3: CAWSKTGQGSGGYTF